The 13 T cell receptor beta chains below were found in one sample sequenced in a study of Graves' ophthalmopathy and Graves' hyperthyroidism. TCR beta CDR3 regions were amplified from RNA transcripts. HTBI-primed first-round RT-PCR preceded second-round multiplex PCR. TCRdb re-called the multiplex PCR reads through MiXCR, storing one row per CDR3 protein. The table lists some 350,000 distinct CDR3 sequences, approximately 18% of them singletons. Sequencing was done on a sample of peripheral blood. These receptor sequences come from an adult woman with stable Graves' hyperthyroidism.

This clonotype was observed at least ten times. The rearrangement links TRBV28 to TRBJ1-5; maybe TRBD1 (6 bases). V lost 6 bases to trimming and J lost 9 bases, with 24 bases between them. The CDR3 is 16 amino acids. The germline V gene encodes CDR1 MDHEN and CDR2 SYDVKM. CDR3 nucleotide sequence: TGTGCCAGCAGCGCGGGGGGCAGGGCAAGGGGCCGGCCCCAGCATTTT. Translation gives CASSAGGRARGRPQHF.

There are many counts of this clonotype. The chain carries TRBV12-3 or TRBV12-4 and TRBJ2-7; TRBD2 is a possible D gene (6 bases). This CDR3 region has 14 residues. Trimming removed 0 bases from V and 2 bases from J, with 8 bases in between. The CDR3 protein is CASSLAAGAYEQYF. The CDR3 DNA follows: TGTGCCAGCAGTTTAGCAGCGGGTGCCTACGAGCAGTACTTC.

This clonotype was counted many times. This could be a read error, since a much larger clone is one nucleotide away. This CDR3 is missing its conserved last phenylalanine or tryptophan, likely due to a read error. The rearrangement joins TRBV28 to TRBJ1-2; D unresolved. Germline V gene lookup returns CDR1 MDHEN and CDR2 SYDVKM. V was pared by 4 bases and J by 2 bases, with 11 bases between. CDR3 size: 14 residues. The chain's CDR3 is CASSYRNENYGYTI. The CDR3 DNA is TGTGCCAGCAGTTACCGGAATGAAAACTATGGCTACACCATC.

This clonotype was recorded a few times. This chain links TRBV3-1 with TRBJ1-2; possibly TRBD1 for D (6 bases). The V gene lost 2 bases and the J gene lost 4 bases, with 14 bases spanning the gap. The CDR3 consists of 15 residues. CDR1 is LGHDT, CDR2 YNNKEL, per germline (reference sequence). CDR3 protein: CASSQSTTGGYGYTF. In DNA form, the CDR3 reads TGTGCCAGCAGCCAAAGCACGACAGGAGGCTATGGCTACACCTTC.

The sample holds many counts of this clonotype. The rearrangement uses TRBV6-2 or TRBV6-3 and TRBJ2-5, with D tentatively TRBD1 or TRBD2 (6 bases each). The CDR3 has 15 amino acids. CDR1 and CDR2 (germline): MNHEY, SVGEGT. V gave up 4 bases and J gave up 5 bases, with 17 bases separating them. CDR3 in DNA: TGTGCCAGCAGTTTTTTAAAGCGGAGGGGGGAGACCCAGTACTTC. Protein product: CASSFLKRRGETQYF.

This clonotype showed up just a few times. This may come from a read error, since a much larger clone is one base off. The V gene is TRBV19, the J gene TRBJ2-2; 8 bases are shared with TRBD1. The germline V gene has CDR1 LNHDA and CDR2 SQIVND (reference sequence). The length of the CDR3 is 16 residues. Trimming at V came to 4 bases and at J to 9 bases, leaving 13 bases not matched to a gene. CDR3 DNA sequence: TGTGCCAGTAGTACGGCCCGAGGACAGGGTATAAGGGAGCTGTTTTTT. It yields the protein CASSTARGQGIRELFF. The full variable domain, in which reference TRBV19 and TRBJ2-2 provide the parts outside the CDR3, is DGGITQSPKYLFRKEGQNVTLSCEQNLNHDAMYWYRQDPGQGLRLIYYSQIVNDFQKGDIAEGYSVSREKKESFPLTVTSAQKNPTAFYLCASSTARGQGIRELFFGEGSRLTVL.

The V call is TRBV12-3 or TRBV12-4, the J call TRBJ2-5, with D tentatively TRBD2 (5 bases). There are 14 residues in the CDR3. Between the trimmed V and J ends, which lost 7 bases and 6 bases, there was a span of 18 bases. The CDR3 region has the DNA TGTGCCAGCACCCAATGGGTGGGAGAGAAGACCCAGTACTTC. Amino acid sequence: CASTQWVGEKTQYF.

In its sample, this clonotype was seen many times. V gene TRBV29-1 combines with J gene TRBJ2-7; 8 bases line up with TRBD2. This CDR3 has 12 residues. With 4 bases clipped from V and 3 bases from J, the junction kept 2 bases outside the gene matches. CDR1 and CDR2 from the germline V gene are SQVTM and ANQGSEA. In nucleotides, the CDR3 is TGCAGCGTTGTTGCGGGAGGCTACGAGCAGTACTTC. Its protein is CSVVAGGYEQYF.

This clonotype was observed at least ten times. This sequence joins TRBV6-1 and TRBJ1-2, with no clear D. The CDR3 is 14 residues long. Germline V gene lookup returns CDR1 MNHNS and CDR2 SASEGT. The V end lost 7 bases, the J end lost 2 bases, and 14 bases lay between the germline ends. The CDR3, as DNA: TGTGCCAGCAACCAACAAAACCTCAACTATGGCTACACCTTC. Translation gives CASNQQNLNYGYTF.

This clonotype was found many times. CDR3 DNA: TGTGCCAGCAGTCTTGATAAACAGGGGGGAGGAGGTGAAGCTTTCTTT. This gives the protein CASSLDKQGGGGEAFF. The rearrangement joins TRBV28 to TRBJ1-1, with 8 bases fitting TRBD1. CDR3 size: 16 residues. V lost 5 bases to trimming and J lost 7 bases; unmatched junction nucleotides: 15. Per the germline V gene, CDR1 is MDHEN and CDR2 is SYDVKM.

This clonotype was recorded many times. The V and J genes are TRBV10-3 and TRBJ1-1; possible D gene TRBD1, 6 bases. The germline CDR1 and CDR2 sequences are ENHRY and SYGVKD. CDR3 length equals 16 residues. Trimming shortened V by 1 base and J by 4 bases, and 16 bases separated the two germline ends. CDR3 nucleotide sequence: TGTGCCATCAGTGAGTACGCAAGGACAGCCGGCACTGAAGCTTTCTTT. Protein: CAISEYARTAGTEAFF.

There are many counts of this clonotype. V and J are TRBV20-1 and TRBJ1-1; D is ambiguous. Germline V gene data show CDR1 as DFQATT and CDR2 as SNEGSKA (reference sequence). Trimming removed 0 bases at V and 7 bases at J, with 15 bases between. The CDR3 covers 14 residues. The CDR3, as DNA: TGCAGTGCTAGAGATTTATCCGATCGTAGTGAAGCTTTCTTT. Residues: CSARDLSDRSEAFF.

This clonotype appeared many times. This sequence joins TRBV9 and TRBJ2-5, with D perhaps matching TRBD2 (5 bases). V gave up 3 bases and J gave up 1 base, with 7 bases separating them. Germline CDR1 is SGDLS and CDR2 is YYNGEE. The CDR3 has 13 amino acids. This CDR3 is CASSGEIQETQYF. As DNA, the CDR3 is TGTGCCAGCAGCGGGGAGATCCAAGAGACCCAGTACTTC.